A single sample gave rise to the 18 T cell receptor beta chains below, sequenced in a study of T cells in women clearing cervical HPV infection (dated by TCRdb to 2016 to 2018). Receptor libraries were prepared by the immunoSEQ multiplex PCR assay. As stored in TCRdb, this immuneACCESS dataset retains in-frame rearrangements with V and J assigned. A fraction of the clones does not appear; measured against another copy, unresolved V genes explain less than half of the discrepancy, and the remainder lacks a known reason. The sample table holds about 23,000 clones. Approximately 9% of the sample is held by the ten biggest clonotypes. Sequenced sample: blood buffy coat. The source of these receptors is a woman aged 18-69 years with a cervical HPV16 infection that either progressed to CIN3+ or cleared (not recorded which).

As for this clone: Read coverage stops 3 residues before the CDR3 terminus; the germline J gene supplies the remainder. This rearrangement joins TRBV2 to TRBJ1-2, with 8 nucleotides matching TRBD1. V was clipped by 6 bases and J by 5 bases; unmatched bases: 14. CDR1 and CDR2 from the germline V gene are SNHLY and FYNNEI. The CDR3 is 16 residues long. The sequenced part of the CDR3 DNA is TGTGCCAGCAGGCCGCTAACACAGGGGGGAAAGTATGGC. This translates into CASRPLTQGGKYG. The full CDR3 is CASRPLTQGGKYGYTF.

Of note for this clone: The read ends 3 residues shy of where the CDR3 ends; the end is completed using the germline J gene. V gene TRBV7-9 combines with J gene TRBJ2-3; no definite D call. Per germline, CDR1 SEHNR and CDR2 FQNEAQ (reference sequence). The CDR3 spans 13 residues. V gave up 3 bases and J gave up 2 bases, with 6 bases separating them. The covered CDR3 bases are TGTGCCAGCAGCTTCGGGTTCACAGATACG. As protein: CASSFGFTDT. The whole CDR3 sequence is CASSFGFTDTQYF.

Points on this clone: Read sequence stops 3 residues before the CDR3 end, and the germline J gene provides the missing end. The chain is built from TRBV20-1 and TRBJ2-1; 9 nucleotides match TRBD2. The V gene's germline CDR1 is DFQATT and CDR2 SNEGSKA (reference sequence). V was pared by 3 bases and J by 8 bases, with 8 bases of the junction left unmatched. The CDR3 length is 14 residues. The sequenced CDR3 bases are TGCAGTGCTAGCTATTTGGGACTAGCCTATGAG. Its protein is CSASYLGLAYE. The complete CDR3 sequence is CSASYLGLAYEQFF.

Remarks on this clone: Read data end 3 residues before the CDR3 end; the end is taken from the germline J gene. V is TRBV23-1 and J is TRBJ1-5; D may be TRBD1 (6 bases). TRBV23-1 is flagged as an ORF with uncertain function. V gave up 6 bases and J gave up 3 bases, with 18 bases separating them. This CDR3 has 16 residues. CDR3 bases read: TGCGCCAGCAGCCCCTACCCTGGACAGACCAATCAGCCC. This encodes CASSPYPGQTNQP. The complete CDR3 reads CASSPYPGQTNQPQHF.

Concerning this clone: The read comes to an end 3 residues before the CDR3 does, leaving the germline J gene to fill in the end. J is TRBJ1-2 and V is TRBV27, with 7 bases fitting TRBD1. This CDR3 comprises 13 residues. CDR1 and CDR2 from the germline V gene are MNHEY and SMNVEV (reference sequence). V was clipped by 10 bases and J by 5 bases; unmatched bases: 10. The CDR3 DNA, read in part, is TGTGCCATCCTTGGACAGGATTTTTATGGC. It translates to CAILGQDFYG. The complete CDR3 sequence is CAILGQDFYGYTF.

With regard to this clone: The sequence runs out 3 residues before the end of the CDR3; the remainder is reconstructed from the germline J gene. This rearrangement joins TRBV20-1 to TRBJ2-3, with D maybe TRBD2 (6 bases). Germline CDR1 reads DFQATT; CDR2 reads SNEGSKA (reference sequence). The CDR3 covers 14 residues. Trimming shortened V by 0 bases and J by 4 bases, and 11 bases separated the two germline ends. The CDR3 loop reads CSARDRSGPDTQYF. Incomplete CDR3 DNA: TGCAGTGCTAGAGATCGTAGCGGTCCAGATACG.

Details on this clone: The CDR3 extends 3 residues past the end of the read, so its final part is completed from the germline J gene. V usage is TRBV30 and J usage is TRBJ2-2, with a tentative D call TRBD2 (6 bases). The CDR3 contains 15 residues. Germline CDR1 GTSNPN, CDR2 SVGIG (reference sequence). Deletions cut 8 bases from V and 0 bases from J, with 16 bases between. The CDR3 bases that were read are TGTGCCGGACCCTGGGGGGATTCGAACACCGGGGAG. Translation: CAGPWGDSNTGE. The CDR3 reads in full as CAGPWGDSNTGELFF.

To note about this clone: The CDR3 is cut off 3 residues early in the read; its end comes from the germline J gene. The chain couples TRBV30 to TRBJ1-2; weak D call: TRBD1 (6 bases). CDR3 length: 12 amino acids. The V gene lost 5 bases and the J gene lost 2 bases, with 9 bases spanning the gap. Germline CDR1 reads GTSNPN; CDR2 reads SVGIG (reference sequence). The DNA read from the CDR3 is TGTGCCTGGTCCCAGGGGAACTATGGC. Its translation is CAWSQGNYG. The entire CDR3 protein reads CAWSQGNYGYTF.

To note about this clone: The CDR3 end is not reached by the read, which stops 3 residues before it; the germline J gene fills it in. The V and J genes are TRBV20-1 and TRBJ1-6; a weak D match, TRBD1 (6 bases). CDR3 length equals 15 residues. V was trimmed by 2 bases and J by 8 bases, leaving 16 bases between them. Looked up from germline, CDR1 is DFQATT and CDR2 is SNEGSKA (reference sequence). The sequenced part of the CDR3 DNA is TGCAGTGCTAGACTTCCCGGGACATGGGATTCACCC. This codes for CSARLPGTWDSP. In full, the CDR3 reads CSARLPGTWDSPLHF.

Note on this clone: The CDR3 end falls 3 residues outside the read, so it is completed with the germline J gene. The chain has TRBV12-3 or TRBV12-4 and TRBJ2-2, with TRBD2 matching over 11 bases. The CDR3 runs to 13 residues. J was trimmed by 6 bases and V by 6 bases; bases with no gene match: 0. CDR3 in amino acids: CASRLAGAGELFF. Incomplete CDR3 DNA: TGTGCCAGCAGACTAGCGGGAGCCGGGGAG.

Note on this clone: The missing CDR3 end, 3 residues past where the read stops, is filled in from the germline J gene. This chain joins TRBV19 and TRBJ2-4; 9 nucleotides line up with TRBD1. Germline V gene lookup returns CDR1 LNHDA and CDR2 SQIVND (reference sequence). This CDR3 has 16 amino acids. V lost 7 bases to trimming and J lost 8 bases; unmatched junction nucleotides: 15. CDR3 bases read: TGTGCCAGTAAACCCGGACAGGGGAGGCCAAGGGACATT. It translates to CASKPGQGRPRDI. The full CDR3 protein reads CASKPGQGRPRDIQYF. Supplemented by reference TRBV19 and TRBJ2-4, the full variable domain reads DGGITQSPKYLFRKEGQNVTLSCEQNLNHDAMYWYRQDPGQGLRLIYYSQIVNDFQKGDIAEGYSVSREKKESFPLTVTSAQKNPTAFYLCASKPGQGRPRDIQYFGAGTRLSVL.

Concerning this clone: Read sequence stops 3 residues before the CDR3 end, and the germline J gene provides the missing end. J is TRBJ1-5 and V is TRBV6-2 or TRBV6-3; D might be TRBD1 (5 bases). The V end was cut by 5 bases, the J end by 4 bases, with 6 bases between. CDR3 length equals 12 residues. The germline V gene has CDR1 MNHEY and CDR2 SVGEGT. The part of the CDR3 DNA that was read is TGTGCCAGCAGTCGACAGAATCAGCCC. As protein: CASSRQNQP. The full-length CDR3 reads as CASSRQNQPQHF.

CDR3 DNA, as far as it was read: TGTGCCAGCAGCTCGGACAGGGGCCCTTACGAG. Its translation: CASSSDRGPYE. The whole CDR3 region reads CASSSDRGPYEQYF. The gene calls are TRBV7-9 and TRBJ2-7; 9 bases align to TRBD1. Sequencing ends 3 residues short of the CDR3 end; the germline J gene provides the rest. Losses at the gene ends were 4 bases for V and 4 bases for J; bases not matched to a gene: 5. The CDR3 length is 14 residues. Germline assignment: CDR1 SEHNR and CDR2 FQNEAQ (reference sequence).

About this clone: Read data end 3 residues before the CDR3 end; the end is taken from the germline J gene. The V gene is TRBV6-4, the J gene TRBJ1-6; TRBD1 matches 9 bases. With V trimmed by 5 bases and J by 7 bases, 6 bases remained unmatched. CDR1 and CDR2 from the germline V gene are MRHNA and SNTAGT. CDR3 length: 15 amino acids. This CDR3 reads CASSSGQGRNSPLHF. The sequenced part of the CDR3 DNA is TGTGCCAGCAGTTCTGGACAGGGGAGAAATTCACCC.

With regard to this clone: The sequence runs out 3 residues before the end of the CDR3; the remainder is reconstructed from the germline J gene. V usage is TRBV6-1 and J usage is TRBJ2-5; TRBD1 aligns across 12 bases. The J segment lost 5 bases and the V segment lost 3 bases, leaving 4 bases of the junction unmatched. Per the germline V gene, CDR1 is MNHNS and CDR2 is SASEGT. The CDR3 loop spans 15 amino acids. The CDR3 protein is CASSEGTGGAETQYF. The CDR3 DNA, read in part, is TGTGCCAGCAGTGAGGGGACAGGGGGCGCGGAGACC.

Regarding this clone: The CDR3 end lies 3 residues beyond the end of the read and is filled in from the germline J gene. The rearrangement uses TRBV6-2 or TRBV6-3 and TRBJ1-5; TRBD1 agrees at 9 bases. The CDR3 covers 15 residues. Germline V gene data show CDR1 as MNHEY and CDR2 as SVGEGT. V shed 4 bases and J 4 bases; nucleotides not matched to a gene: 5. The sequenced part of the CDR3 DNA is TGTGCCAGCAGTTTAACAGGGGGCCCAAATCAGCCC. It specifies CASSLTGGPNQP. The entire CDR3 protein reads CASSLTGGPNQPQHF.

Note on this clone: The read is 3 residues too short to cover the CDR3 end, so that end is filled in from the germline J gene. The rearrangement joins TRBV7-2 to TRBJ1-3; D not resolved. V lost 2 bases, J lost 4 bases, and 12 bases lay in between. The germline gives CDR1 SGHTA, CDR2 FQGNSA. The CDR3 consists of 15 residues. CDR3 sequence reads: CASSLRAGGGNTIYF. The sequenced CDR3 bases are TGTGCCAGCAGCTTACGGGCGGGTGGGGGAAACACC.

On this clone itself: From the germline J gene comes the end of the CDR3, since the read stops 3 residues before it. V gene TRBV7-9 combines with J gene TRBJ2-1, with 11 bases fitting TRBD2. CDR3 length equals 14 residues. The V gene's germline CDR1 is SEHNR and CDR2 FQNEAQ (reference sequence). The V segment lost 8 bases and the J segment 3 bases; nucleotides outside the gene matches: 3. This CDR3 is CASVGTSGYNEQFF. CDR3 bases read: TGTGCCAGCGTTGGGACTAGCGGCTACAATGAG.